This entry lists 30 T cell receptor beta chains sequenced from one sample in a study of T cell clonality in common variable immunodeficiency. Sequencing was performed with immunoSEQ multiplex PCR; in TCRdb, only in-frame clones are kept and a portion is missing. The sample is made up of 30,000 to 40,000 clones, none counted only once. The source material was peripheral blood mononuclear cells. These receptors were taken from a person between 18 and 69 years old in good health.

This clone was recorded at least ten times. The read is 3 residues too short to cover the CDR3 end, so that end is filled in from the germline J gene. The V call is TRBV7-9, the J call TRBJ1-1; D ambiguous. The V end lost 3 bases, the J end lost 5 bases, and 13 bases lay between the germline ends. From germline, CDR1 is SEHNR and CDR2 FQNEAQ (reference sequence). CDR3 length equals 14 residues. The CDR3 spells CASSLSAVETEAFF. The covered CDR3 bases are TGTGCCAGCAGCTTGTCTGCGGTGGAAACTGAA.

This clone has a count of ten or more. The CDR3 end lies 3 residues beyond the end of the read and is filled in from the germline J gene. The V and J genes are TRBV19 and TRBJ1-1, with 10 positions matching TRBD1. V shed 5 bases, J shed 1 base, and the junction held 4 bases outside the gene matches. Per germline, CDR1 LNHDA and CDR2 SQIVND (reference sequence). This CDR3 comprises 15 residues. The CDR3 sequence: CASSADRGRNTEAFF. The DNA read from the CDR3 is TGTGCCAGTAGTGCCGACAGGGGGCGGAACACTGAA. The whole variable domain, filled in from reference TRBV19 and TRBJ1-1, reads DGGITQSPKYLFRKEGQNVTLSCEQNLNHDAMYWYRQDPGQGLRLIYYSQIVNDFQKGDIAEGYSVSREKKESFPLTVTSAQKNPTAFYLCASSADRGRNTEAFFGQGTRLTVV.

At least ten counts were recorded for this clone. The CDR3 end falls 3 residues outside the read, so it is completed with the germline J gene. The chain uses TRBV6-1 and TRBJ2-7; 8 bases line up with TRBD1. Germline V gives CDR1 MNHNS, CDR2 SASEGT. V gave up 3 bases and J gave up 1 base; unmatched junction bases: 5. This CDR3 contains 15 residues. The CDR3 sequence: CASSDTGGRSYEQYF. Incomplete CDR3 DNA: TGTGCCAGCAGTGACACAGGGGGGAGGTCCTACGAG.

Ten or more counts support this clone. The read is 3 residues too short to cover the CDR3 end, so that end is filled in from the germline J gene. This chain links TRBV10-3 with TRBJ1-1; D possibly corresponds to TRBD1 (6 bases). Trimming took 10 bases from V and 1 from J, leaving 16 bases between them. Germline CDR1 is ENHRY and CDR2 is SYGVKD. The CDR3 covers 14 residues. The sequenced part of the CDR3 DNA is TGTGCCACCAATAATGGGGGCACGAACACTGAA. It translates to CATNNGGTNTE. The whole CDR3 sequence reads CATNNGGTNTEAFF.

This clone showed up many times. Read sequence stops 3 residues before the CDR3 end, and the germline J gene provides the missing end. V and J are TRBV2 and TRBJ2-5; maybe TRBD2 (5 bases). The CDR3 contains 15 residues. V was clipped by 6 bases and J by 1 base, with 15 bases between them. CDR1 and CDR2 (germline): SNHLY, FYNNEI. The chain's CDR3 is CASRENLALQETQYF. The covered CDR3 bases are TGTGCCAGCAGGGAAAACTTAGCGCTCCAAGAGACC.

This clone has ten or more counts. The CDR3 reads CASAYDRTQYF. The DNA read from the CDR3 is TGTGCCAGCGCCTACGACAGGACC. The rearrangement uses TRBV2 and TRBJ2-5, with a weak D call TRBD1 (5 bases). The read stops 3 residues short of the end of the CDR3; the missing end is completed from the germline J gene. Germline V gene lookup returns CDR1 SNHLY and CDR2 FYNNEI. The CDR3 has 11 residues. V was pared by 8 bases and J by 7 bases, with 11 bases between. Based on the CDR3 plus reference TRBV2 and TRBJ2-5, the full variable domain is EPEVTQTPSHQVTQMGQEVILRCVPISNHLYFYWYRQILGQKVEFLVSFYNNEISEKSEIFDDQFSVERPDGSNFTLKIRSTKLEDSAMYFCASAYDRTQYFGPGTRLLVL.

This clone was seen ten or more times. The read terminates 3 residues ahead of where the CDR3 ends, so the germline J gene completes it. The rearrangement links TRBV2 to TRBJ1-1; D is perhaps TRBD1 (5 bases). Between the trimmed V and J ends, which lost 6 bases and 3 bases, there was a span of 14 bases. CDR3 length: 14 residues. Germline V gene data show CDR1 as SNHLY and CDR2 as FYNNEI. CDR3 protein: CASSQFRDYTEAFF. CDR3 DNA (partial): TGTGCCAGCAGCCAATTTCGGGACTACACTGAA.

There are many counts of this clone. The covered CDR3 bases are TGTGCCAGCAGTGACAGGGGCGGAGGGGCGGATACG. Protein product: CASSDRGGGADT. The full CDR3 sequence reads CASSDRGGGADTQYF. The rearrangement uses TRBV6-4 and TRBJ2-3; a possible D gene is TRBD2 (6 bases). Coverage ceases 3 residues before the CDR3 finishes, and the germline J gene fills in the end. V lost 2 bases and J 6 bases, leaving 15 bases between the germline ends. The CDR3 is 15 residues long. The germline V gene encodes CDR1 MRHNA and CDR2 SNTAGT.

This CDR3 is CASSGRAAGETQYF. The DNA read from the CDR3 is TGTGCCAGTAGCGGTCGAGCGGCGGGGGAGACC. The rearrangement uses TRBV19 and TRBJ2-5; D might be TRBD2 (6 bases). The CDR3 end is not reached by the read, which stops 3 residues before it; the germline J gene fills it in. The CDR3 contains 14 residues. From germline, CDR1 is LNHDA and CDR2 SQIVND (reference sequence). Trimming stripped 6 bases from V and 5 bases from J, with 16 bases between.

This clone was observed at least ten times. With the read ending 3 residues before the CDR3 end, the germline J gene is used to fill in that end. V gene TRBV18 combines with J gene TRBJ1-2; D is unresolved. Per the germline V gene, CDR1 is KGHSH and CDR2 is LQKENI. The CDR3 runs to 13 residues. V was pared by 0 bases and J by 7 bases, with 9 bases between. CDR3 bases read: TGTGCCAGCTCACCACCGTTAGTCCCTGGC. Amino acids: CASSPPLVPG. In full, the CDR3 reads CASSPPLVPGYTF. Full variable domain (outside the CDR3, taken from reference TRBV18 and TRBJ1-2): NAGVMQNPRHLVRRRGQEARLRCSPMKGHSHVYWYRQLPEEGLKFMVYLQKENIIDESGMPKERFSAEFPKEGPSILRIQQVVRGDSAAYFCASSPPLVPGYTFGSGTRLTVV.

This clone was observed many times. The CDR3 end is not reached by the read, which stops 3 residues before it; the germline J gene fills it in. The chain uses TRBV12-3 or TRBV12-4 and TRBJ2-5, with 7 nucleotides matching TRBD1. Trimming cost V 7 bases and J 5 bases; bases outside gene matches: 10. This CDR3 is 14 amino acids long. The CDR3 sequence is CASTYRGLDETQYF. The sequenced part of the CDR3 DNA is TGTGCCAGCACTTACAGGGGTCTGGACGAGACC.

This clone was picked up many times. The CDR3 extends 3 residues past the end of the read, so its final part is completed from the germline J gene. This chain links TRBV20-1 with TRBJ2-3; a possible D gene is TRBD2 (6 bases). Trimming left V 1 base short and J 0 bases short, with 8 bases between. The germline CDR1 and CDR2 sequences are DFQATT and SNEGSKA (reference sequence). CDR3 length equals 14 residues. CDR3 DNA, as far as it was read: TGCAGTGCTAGAGTAGCGGCTAGCACAGATACG. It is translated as CSARVAASTDT. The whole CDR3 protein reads CSARVAASTDTQYF.

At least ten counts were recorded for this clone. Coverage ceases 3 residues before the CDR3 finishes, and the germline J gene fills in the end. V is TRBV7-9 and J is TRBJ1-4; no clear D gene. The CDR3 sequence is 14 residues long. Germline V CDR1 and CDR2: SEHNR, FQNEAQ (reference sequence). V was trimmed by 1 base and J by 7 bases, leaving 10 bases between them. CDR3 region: CASSLGGYSEKLFF. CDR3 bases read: TGTGCCAGCAGCTTAGGAGGATACAGTGAAAAA.

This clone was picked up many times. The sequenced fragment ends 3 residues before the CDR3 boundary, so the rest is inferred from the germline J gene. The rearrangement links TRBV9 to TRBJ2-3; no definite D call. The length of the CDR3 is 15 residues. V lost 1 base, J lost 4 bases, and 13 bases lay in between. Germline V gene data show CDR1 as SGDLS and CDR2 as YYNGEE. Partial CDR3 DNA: TGTGCCAGCAGCGTACATCAGGAAGTAGCAGATACG. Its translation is CASSVHQEVADT. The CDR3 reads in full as CASSVHQEVADTQYF.

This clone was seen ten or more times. CDR3 amino acids: CSASPYSSYNEQFF. The CDR3 bases that were read are TGCAGTGCTAGTCCGTACAGCTCCTACAATGAG. The chain uses TRBV20-1 and TRBJ2-1; D is undetermined. With the read ending 3 residues before the CDR3 end, the germline J gene is used to fill in that end. Trimming removed 3 bases from V and 0 bases from J, with 9 bases in between. The germline gives CDR1 DFQATT, CDR2 SNEGSKA (reference sequence). This CDR3 contains 14 residues.

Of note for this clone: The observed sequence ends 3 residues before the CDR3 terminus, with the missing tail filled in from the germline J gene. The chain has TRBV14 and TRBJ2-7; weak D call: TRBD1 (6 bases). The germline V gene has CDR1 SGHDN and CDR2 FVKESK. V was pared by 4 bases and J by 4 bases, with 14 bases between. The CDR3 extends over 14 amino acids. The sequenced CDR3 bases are TGTGCCAGCAGCCTTCGGGACACCTCTTACGAG. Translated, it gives CASSLRDTSYE. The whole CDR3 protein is CASSLRDTSYEQYF.

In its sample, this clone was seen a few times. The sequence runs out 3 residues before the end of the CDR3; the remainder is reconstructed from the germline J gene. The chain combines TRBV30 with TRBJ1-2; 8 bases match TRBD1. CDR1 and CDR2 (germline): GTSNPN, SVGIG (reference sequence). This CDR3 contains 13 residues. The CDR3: CAARTGIYNDYTF. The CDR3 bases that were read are TGTGCGGCGAGGACAGGGATTTACAATGAC.

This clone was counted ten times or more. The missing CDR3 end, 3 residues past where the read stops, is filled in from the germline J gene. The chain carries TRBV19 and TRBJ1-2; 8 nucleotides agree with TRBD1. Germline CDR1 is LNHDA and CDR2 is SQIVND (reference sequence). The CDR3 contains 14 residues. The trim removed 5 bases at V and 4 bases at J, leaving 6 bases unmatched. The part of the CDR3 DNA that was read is TGTGCCAGTAGTGCCGGGACAGGCGTCTATGGC. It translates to CASSAGTGVYG. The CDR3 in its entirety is CASSAGTGVYGYTF.

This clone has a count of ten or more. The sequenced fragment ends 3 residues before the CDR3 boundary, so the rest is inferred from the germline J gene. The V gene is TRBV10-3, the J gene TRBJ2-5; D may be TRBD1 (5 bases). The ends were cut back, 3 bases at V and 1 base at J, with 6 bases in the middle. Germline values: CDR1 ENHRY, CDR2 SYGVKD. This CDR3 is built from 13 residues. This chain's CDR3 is CAISEGAQETQYF. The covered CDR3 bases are TGTGCCATCAGTGAAGGGGCCCAAGAGACC.

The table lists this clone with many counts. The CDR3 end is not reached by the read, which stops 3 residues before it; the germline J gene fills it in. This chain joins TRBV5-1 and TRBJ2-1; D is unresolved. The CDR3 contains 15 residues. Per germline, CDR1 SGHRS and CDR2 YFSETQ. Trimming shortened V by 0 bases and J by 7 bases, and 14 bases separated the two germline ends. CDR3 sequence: CASSLVGSAVNEQFF. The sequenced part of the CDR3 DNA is TGCGCCAGCAGCTTGGTCGGCTCGGCGGTTAATGAG.

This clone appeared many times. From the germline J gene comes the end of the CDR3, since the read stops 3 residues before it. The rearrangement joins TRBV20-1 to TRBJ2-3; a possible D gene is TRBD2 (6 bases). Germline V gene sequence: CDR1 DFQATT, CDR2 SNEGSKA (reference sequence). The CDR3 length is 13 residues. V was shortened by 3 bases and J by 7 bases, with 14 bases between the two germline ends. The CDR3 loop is CSARGGERNTQYF. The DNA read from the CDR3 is TGCAGTGCTAGGGGCGGGGAGAGGAATACG.

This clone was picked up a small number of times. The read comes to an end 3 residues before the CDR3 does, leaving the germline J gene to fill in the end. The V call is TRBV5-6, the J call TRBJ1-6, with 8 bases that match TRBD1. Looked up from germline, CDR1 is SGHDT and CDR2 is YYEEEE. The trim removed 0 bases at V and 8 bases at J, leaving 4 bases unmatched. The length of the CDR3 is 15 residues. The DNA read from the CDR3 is TGTGCCAGCAGCTTGGGACAGGGGAAGGATTCACCC. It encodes CASSLGQGKDSP. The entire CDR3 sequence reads CASSLGQGKDSPLHF.

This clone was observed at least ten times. CDR3 region: CSAPRAGRETEAFF. The CDR3 bases that were read are TGCAGTGCCCCCCGGGCGGGGAGGGAGACTGAA. The chain combines TRBV20-1 with TRBJ1-1, with D unclear. The DNA ends 3 residues before the CDR3 does, and the rest of the CDR3 is filled in from the germline J gene. The V gene's germline CDR1 is DFQATT and CDR2 SNEGSKA (reference sequence). V lost 6 bases, J lost 5 bases, and 19 bases lay in between. CDR3 length: 14 amino acids.

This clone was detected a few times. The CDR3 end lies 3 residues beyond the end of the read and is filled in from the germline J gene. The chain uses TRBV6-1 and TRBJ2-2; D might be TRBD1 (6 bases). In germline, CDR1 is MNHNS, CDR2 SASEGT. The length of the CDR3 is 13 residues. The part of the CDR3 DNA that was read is TGTGCCAGCAGTGAAAGGGGGAGAGGGAGG. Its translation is CASSERGRGR. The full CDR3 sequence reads CASSERGRGRLFF.

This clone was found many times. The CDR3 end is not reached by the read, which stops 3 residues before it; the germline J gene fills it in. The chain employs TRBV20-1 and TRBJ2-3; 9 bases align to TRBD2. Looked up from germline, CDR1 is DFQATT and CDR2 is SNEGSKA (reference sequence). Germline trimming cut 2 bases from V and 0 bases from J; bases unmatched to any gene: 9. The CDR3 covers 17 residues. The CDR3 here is CSARRASGTISTDTQYF. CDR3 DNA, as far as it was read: TGCAGTGCTAGAAGGGCTAGCGGGACAATAAGCACAGATACG.

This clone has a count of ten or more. The sequenced CDR3 bases are TGCGCCAGCACGCAGGGAAGCACTGAA. Its protein is CASTQGSTE. The CDR3 in its entirety is CASTQGSTEAFF. The J gene is TRBJ1-1, the V gene TRBV5-1, with a tentative D call TRBD1 (5 bases). The CDR3 goes on 3 residues after the read ends, and that part is filled in from the germline J gene. V lost 6 bases, J lost 4 bases, and 10 bases lay in between. Germline V gene data show CDR1 as SGHRS and CDR2 as YFSETQ. The CDR3 runs 12 residues.

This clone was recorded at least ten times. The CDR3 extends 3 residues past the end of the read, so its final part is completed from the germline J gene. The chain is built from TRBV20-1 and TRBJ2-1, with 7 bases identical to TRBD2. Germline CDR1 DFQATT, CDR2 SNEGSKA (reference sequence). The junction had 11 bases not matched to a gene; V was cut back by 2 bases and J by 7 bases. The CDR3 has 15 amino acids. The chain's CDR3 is CSARPQKGRENEQFF. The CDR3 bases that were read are TGCAGTGCTAGACCTCAGAAGGGGAGGGAGAATGAG.

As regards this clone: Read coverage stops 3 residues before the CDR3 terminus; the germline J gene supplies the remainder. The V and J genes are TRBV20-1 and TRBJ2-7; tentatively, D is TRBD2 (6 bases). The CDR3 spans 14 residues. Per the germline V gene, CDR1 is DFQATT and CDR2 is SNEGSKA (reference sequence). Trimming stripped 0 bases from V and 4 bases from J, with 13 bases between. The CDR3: CSARDPRLEYEQYF. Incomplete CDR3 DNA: TGCAGTGCTAGAGATCCCCGACTAGAATACGAG.

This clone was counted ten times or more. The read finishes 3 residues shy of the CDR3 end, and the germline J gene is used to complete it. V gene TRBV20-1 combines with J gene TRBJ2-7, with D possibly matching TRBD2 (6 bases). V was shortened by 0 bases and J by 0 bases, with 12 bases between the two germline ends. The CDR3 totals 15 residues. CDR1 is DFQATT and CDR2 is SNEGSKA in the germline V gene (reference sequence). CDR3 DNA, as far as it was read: TGCAGTGCTAGAGAGCGGGGCTCAAGCTCCTACGAG. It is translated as CSARERGSSSYE. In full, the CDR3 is CSARERGSSSYEQYF.

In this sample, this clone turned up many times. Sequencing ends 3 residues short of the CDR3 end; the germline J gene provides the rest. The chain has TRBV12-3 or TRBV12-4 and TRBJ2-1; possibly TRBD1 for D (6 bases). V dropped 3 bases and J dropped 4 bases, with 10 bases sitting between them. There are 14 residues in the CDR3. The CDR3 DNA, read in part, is TGTGCCAGCAGTTTTTCCCAGGGGTACAATGAG. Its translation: CASSFSQGYNE. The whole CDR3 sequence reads CASSFSQGYNEQFF.